Listed below are T cell receptor beta chains from one sample, sequenced in a study of radiotherapy plus CTLA-4 blockade in lung cancer. Generated by immunoSEQ multiplex PCR, the TCRdb table keeps only in-frame clones and is missing some. Counted here are 120,000 or so clones, just under 90% occurring once; the ten biggest clones make up 5.5% to 7%. The sample in question was peripheral blood, obtained from a patient treated with radiotherapy plus ipilimumab. Every receptor here comes from a human donor with non-small cell lung cancer that progressed on radiotherapy plus ipilimumab. The CDR3 runs from the conserved cysteine through the conserved F or W. Each record gives: J gene, V gene, CDR3 protein.

j_gene: TRBJ2-1; v_gene: TRBV25-1; CDR3aa: CASSEFGGSNEQFF
j_gene: TRBJ2-7; v_gene: TRBV6-1; CDR3aa: CATSAVGHEQYF
j_gene: TRBJ1-2; v_gene: TRBV9; CDR3aa: CASSVVLYYGYTF
j_gene: TRBJ2-3; v_gene: TRBV29-1; CDR3aa: CSVEYTSTDTQYF
j_gene: TRBJ1-5; v_gene: TRBV4-1; CDR3aa: CASSQGTGGHIRPQHF
j_gene: TRBJ2-7; v_gene: TRBV7-9; CDR3aa: CASSLLTADADF
j_gene: TRBJ2-2; v_gene: TRBV7-9; CDR3aa: CASREGQGITGELFF
j_gene: TRBJ2-1; v_gene: TRBV5-1; CDR3aa: CASTNPGSYNEQFF
j_gene: TRBJ2-7; v_gene: TRBV4-2; CDR3aa: CASSFWTSGNYEQYF
j_gene: TRBJ1-3; v_gene: TRBV30; CDR3aa: CAWRYAGNTIYF
j_gene: TRBJ1-2; v_gene: TRBV5-4; CDR3aa: CASSPKAMGQGASGYTF
j_gene: TRBJ2-5; v_gene: TRBV5-6; CDR3aa: CASSGLAGAPGTQYF
j_gene: TRBJ2-2; v_gene: TRBV7-3; CDR3aa: CASSLIGQNTGELFF
j_gene: TRBJ1-2; v_gene: TRBV19; CDR3aa: CASSVSGTGGVRGYTF
j_gene: TRBJ2-1; v_gene: TRBV4-1; CDR3aa: CASSQDLQYERDEQFF
j_gene: TRBJ2-7; v_gene: TRBV14; CDR3aa: CASSPRGGALRKQYF
j_gene: TRBJ2-1; v_gene: TRBV5-6; CDR3aa: CASMFTVGDPYNEQFF
j_gene: TRBJ1-1; v_gene: TRBV7-6; CDR3aa: CASSLGGRRDTEAFF
j_gene: TRBJ1-5; v_gene: TRBV30; CDR3aa: CAWEERDNQPQHF
j_gene: TRBJ2-2; v_gene: TRBV27; CDR3aa: CASFGRDGELFF
j_gene: TRBJ2-3; v_gene: TRBV7-9; CDR3aa: CASSRDRGASGSTDTQYF
j_gene: TRBJ2-7; v_gene: TRBV7-9; CDR3aa: CASSDVDGNSYEQYF
j_gene: TRBJ2-2; v_gene: TRBV9; CDR3aa: CASSVGLAGFTGELFF
j_gene: TRBJ2-4; v_gene: TRBV19; CDR3aa: CASIPGHVPGAKNIQYF
j_gene: TRBJ2-3; v_gene: TRBV21-1; CDR3aa: CASSKDRDCADTQYF
j_gene: TRBJ2-3; v_gene: TRBV6-5; CDR3aa: CASRDIVTDTQYF
j_gene: TRBJ2-1; v_gene: TRBV19; CDR3aa: CASTPGTSYNEQFF
j_gene: TRBJ2-1; v_gene: TRBV19; CDR3aa: CASSIVKAGGSYNEQFF
j_gene: TRBJ1-5; v_gene: TRBV5-1; CDR3aa: CASSLGGSGNQPQHF
j_gene: TRBJ1-1; v_gene: TRBV27; CDR3aa: CASRSTVNTEAFF
j_gene: TRBJ2-7; v_gene: TRBV19; CDR3aa: CASSIGLASIYEQYF